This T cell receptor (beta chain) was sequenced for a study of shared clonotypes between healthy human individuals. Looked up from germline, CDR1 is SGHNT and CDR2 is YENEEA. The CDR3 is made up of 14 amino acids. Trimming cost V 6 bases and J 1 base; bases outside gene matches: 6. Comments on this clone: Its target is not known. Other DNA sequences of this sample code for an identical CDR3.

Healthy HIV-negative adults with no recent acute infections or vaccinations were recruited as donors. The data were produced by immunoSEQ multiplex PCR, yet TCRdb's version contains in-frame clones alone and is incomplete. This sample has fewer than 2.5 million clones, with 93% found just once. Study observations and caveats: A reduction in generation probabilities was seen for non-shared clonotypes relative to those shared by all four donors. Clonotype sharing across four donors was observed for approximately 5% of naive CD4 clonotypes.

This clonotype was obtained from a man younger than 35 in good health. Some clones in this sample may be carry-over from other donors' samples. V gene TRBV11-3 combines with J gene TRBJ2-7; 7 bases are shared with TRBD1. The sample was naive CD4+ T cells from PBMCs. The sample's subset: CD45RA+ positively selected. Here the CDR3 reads CASSRDRSSYEQYF. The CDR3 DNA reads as TGTGCCAGCAGTCGGGACAGATCTTCCTACGAGCAGTACTTC.